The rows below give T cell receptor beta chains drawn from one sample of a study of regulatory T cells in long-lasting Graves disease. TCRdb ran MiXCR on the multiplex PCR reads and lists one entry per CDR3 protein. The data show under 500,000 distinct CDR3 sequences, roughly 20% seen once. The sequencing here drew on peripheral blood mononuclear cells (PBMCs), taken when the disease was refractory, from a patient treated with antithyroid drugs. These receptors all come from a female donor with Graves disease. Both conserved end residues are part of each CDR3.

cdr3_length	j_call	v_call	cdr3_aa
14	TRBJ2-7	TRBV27	CASRGWDRTYEQYF
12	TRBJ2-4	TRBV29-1	CSVRSAKNIQYF
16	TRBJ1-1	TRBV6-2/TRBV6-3	CASSDTTGFGGTEAFF
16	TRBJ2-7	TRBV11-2	CASSVKGLAKPYEQYF
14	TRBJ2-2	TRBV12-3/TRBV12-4	CASTLGSNTGELFF
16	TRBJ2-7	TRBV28	CASSLFLFSGTYEQYF
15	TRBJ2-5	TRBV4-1	CASSQDGLLEEAQYF
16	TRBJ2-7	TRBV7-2	CASSKTSGSTELEQYF
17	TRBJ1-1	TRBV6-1	CASRSLGRGIQNTEAFF
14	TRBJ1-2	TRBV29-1	CSVGGTGTMGGYTF
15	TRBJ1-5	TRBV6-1	CASSRDRFSNQPQHF
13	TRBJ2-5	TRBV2	CASSYRAGETQYF
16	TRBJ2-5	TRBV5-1	CASSAGQGTYQETQYF
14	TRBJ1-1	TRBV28	CASSPQSLNTEAFF
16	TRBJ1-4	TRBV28	CASSGYQGRDNEKLFF
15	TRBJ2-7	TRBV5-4	CASSFLAGGPYEQYF
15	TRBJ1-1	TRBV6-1	CASSSDGESNTEAFF
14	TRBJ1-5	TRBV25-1	CASSPTGFDQPQHF
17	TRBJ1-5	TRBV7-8	CASSPGTGPLRNQPQHF
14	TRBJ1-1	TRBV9	CASSDGDGRTEAFF
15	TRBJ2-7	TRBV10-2	CASGGASQILYEQYF
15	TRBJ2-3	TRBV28	CAGSYGTSGTDTQYF
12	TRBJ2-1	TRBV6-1	CATGTSGAEQFF
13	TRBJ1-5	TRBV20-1	CSARGTPGGTQHF
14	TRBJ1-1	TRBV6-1	CASSEHPGGTEAFF
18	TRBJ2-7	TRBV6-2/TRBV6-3	CASSYTGLKSANSYEQYF
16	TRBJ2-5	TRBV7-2	CASSSPWVAGEETQYF
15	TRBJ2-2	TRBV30	CAWSVLTGKAGELFF
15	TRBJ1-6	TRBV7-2	CASSPRQGANSPLHF
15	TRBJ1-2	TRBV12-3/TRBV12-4	CASRNYGTGSYGYTF
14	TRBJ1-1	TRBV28	CASRGQHMNTEAFF
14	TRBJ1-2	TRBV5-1	CASSLEDWAYGYTF
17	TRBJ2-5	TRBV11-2	CASSLGRLLGAQETQYF
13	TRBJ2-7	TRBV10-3	CAISEASGHEQYF
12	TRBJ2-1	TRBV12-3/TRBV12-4	CASKTPGDGEFF
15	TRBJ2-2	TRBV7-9	CAARGLPPTTGELFF
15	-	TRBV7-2	CASSQRTSGVNEQFF
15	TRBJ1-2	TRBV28	CASSLSSDRGYGYTF
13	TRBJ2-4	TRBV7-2	CASSSTGTSIQYF
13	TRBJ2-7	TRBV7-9	CASSLTETYEQYF
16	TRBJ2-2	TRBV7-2	CASSSLGTLNTGELFF
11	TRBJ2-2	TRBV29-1	CSVWATGELFF
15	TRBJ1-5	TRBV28	CASSPEVWTNQPQHF
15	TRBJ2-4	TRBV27	CASSLTTLGKNIQYF
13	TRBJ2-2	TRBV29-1	CSVGGRAAGELFF
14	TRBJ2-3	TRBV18	CASYPGQRTDTQYF
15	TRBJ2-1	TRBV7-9	CASSLDRDPYNEQFF
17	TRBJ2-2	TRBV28	CASRLTAGGPNTGELFF
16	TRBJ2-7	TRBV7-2	CASSPKADPSSYEQYF
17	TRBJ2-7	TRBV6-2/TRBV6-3	CASSTRLRDFLPYEQYF
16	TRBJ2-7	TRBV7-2	CASSETGDPGDYEQYF
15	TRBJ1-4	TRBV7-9	CASSLAGTVNEKLFF
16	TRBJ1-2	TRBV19	CASRRYSGTSNYGYTF